A selection of T cell receptor beta chains follows, all from one sample in a study of blood T cell repertoires in COVID-19. TCRdb's copy holds only in-frame clones and misses some; the assay was immunoSEQ multiplex PCR. This sample has under 170,000 clones; 84% occur once, and the top ten carry under 2.5%. The specimen was peripheral blood. The source is a man between 65 and 85 years old with acute or convalescent COVID-19. Each CDR3 is given with its conserved first and last residue.

>TRBJ2-5|TRBV27|14
CASSLRGAWETQYF
>TRBJ1-6|TRBV28|15
CASSRTDRVNSPLHF
>TRBJ2-7|TRBV3-1/TRBV3-2|19
CASSRRTSGGADIDYEQYF
>TRBJ2-1|TRBV27|12
CASSSRIDEQFF
>TRBJ2-3|TRBV27|16
CASSLKTSGSTDTQYF
>TRBJ2-4|TRBV29-1|13
CSVTPTGANIQYF
>TRBJ2-3|TRBV3-1/TRBV3-2|14
CASSPRTSTDTQYF
>TRBJ1-4|TRBV28|19
CASATLPGQGTKNSEKLFF
>TRBJ2-4|TRBV9|15
CASSAEQGAKNIQYF
>TRBJ2-2|TRBV7-2|11
CASSIYGELFF
>TRBJ2-3|TRBV5-8|17
CASSLVARPTSTDTQYF
>TRBJ2-7|TRBV18|16
CASSREGAGPTYEQYF
>TRBJ2-7|TRBV10-1|14
CASSETSSSYEQYF
>TRBJ2-5|TRBV2|15
CASRETSGPQKTQYF
>TRBJ1-3|TRBV6-6|16
CASRSDRKSSGNTIYF
>TRBJ2-7|TRBV28|14
CASRRQGPSYEQYF
>TRBJ1-2|TRBV2|15
CASSAPGQGLYGYTF
>TRBJ2-1|TRBV9|18
CASSAESGGVSSYNEQFF
>TRBJ2-2|TRBV30|12
CAWTGYTGELFF
>TRBJ1-6|TRBV11-2|19
CASSLGGQGVKRYNSPLHF
>TRBJ2-6|TRBV14|16
CASSLASLRGANVLTF
>TRBJ1-5|TRBV4-1|14
CASSQVGRNQPQHF
>TRBJ2-1|TRBV10-3|15
CAISRLAGSNNEQFF
>TRBJ1-2|TRBV3-1/TRBV3-2|16
CASSLLGTGGVYGYTF
>TRBJ1-6|TRBV9|13
CASTGQDDSPLHF
>TRBJ2-3|TRBV7-2|14
CASRPNVGTDTQYF
>TRBJ1-3|TRBV6-1|15
CASSELTGPGNTIYF
>TRBJ2-7|TRBV24-1|17
CATSVLTSGSSSYEQYF
>TRBJ2-1|TRBV6-6|17
CASSPPLAGGGGDEQFF
>TRBJ1-2|TRBV21-1|16
CASSAKGQRLNYGYTF
>TRBJ2-5|TRBV5-6|15
CASSSIWARQETQYF
>TRBJ2-1|TRBV7-2|14
CASSLLGGLNEQFF
>TRBJ2-5|TRBV5-1|16
CASSFGLAGGLETQYF
>TRBJ1-5|TRBV19|16
CASLRQGGGPAQPQHF
>TRBJ2-1|TRBV16|14
CASSQEAAGGRKFF
>TRBJ2-1|TRBV9|15
CASSVGVAGVYEQFF
>TRBJ2-1|TRBV9|15
CASSVDSGSYNEQFF
>TRBJ1-5|TRBV19|14
CASGPGGEGQPQHF
>TRBJ2-7|TRBV28|15
CASSPRATSSYEQYF
>TRBJ1-1|TRBV5-1|13
CASSFDRSTEAFF
>TRBJ1-2|TRBV5-1|13
CASSSADWRGYTF